This T cell receptor beta chain was identified in a study of blood T cell repertoires in COVID-19. The repertoire was sequenced with immunoSEQ multiplex PCR; TCRdb's copy has only in-frame clones and lacks some. The table lists around 57,000 clones, 70% to 90% of them singletons. V was cut by 5 bases and J by 4 bases, with 17 bases left in between. The germline gives CDR1 SGHVS, CDR2 FQNEAQ. CDR3 size: 15 residues. The sample consisted of peripheral blood. V gene TRBV7-8 combines with J gene TRBJ1-1, with D tentatively TRBD1 (6 bases). The TCR sequence derives from a human donor with active COVID-19. The donor label of this sample is uncertain. The CDR3 region is CASSPLGGRSTEAFF. CDR3 bases: TGTGCCAGCAGCCCCCTGGGGGGGCGGAGCACTGAAGCTTTCTTT.